The 4 T cell receptor beta chains below were found in one sample sequenced in a study of blood T cell repertoires in COVID-19. The method was immunoSEQ multiplex PCR; TCRdb's version includes in-frame clones alone and lacks a portion of them. This table has about 91,000 clones, roughly 72% appearing once. The sample comprised peripheral blood. These receptors originate from an older man with acute or convalescent COVID-19.

The genes are TRBV29-1 and TRBJ2-1, with D hard to call. Germline assignment: CDR1 SQVTM and CDR2 ANQGSEA. Trimming took 1 base from V and 4 from J, leaving 11 bases between them. The CDR3 totals 14 residues. The CDR3 sequence: CSVEGLLPYNEQFF. CDR3 coding DNA: TGCAGCGTTGAAGGACTTTTACCTTACAATGAGCAGTTCTTC.

This clone came up a few times. V is TRBV6-1 and J is TRBJ1-2; a weak D match, TRBD1 (6 bases). Germline loops: CDR1 MNHNS, CDR2 SASEGT. Trimming cost V 0 bases and J 2 bases, with 13 bases left between them. The CDR3 is 16 amino acids. The CDR3 spells CASSEAQDRWNYGYTF. The CDR3 DNA follows: TGTGCCAGCAGTGAAGCGCAAGACAGGTGGAACTATGGCTACACCTTC.

J is TRBJ1-1 and V is TRBV27; D gene ambiguous. V lost 2 bases and J 0 bases, leaving 4 bases between the germline ends. CDR1 and CDR2 from the germline V gene are MNHEY and SMNVEV (reference sequence). The CDR3 sequence is 13 residues long. The CDR3 sequence: CASSLQVNTEAFF. CDR3 nucleotides: TGTGCCAGCAGTTTACAGGTGAACACTGAAGCTTTCTTT.

This clone was recorded a few times. This chain connects TRBV27 to TRBJ2-1, with 7 nucleotides matching TRBD1. From germline, CDR1 is MNHEY and CDR2 SMNVEV (reference sequence). The V segment lost 7 bases and the J segment 2 bases; nucleotides outside the gene matches: 8. The CDR3 is 15 amino acids. The DNA for the CDR3 is TGTGCCAGCAAGGTCGAGACAGGGACCTACAATGAGCAGTTCTTC. Translating gives CASKVETGTYNEQFF.